The clone carrying this TCR beta chain showed up just once. TCRdb used MiXCR to reprocess the RT-PCR reads, holding one entry per CDR3 protein. The sample includes about 200,000 distinct CDR3 sequences, around 41% seen only once; the top ten take 11%. This entry belongs to a study of patients and donors after allogeneic stem cell transplantation. Trimming cost V 3 bases and J 0 bases, with 9 bases left between them. The CDR3 has 15 residues. Sequencing was performed on blood, either unsorted or a sorted T cell fraction (not recorded which). V is TRBV12-3 or TRBV12-4 and J is TRBJ2-1; either TRBD1 or TRBD2 may supply D (5 bases each). This clonotype was sampled from a human donor who was either an allogeneic HSCT recipient or a stem cell or donor lymphocyte infusion donor (not recorded which). It is not recorded whose cells these are; they may come from a transplant donor. The CDR3 is CASSLPGASYNEQFF. Here the CDR3 DNA reads TGTGCCAGCAGTTTGCCCGGGGCCTCCTACAATGAGCAGTTCTTC.